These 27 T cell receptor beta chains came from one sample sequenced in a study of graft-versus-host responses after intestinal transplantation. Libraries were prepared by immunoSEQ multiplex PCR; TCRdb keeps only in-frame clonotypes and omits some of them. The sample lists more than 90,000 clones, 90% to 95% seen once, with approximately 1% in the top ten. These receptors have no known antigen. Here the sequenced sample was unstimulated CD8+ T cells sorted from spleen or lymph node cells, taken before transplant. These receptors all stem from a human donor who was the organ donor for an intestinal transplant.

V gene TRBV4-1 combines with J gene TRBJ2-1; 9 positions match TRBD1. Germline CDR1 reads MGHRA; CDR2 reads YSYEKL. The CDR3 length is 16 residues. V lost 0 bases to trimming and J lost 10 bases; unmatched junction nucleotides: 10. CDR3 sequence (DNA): TGCGCCAGCAGCCAAGATTTCTCCGGACAGGGGAGGGAGCAGTTCTTC. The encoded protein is CASSQDFSGQGREQFF.

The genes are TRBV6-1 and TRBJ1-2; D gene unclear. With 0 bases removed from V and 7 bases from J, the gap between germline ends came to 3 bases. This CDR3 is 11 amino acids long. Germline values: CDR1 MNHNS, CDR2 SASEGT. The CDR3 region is CASSEASGYTF. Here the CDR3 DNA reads TGTGCCAGCAGTGAAGCCAGTGGCTACACCTTC.

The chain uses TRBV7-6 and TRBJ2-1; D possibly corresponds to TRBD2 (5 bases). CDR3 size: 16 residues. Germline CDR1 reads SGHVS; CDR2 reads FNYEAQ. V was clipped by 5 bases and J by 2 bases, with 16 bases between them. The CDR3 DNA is TGTGCCAGCAGCAGAGGGCCGGCATCCCCCTACAATGAGCAGTTCTTC. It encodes CASSRGPASPYNEQFF.

CDR3 sequence reads: CASSKVRDGQETQYF. In nucleotides, the CDR3 is TGTGCCAGCAGCAAAGTTAGGGACGGGCAAGAGACCCAGTACTTC. This rearrangement joins TRBV21-1 to TRBJ2-5. TRBV21-1 is noted as a pseudogene. The CDR3 runs to 15 residues.

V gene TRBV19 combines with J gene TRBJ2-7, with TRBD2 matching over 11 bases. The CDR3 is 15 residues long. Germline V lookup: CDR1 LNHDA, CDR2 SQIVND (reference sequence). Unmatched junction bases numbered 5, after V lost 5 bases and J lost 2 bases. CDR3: CASSPGTSGTYEQYF. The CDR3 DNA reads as TGTGCCAGTAGTCCGGGGACTAGCGGAACCTACGAGCAGTACTTC. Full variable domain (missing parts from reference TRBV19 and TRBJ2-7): DGGITQSPKYLFRKEGQNVTLSCEQNLNHDAMYWYRQDPGQGLRLIYYSQIVNDFQKGDIAEGYSVSREKKESFPLTVTSAQKNPTAFYLCASSPGTSGTYEQYFGPGTRLTVT.

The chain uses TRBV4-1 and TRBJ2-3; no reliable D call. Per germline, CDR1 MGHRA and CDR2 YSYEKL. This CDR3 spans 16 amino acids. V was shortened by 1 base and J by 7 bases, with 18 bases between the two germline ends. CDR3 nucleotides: TGCGCCAGCAGCCAAGCCTACCGGGTCCCAGGCCATACGCAGTATTTT. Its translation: CASSQAYRVPGHTQYF.

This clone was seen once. CDR3 DNA: TGCAGCGTTTTTAAATCCTACAATGAGCAGTTCTTC. Its protein is CSVFKSYNEQFF. The chain combines TRBV29-1 with TRBJ2-1; the D is unclear. The CDR3 sequence is 12 residues long. The germline V gene has CDR1 SQVTM and CDR2 ANQGSEA. Trimming removed 5 bases at V and 1 base at J, with 6 bases between.

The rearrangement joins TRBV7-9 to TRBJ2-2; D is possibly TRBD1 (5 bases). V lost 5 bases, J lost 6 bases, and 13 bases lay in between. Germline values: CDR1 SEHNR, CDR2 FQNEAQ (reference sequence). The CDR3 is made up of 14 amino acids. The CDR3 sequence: CASSPDTNPGELFF. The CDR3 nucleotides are TGTGCCAGCAGCCCGGACACAAACCCCGGGGAGCTGTTTTTT. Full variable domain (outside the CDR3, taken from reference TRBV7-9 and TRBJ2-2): DTGVSQNPRHKITKRGQNVTFRCDPISEHNRLYWYRQTLGQGPEFLTYFQNEAQLEKSRLLSDRFSAERPKGSFSTLEIQRTEQGDSAMYLCASSPDTNPGELFFGEGSRLTVL.

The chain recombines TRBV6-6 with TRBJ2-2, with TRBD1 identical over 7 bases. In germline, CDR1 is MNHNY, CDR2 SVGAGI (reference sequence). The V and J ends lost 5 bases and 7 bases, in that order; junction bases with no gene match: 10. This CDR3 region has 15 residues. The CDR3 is CASSNHLQGIGELFF. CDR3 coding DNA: TGTGCCAGCAGTAATCATCTACAGGGGATCGGGGAGCTGTTTTTT.

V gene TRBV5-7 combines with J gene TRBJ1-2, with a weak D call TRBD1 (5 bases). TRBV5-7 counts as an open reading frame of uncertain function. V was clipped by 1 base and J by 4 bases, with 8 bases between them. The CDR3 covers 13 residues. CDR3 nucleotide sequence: TGTGCCAGCAGCTTGCGGGGGTTCTATGGCTACACCTTC. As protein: CASSLRGFYGYTF.

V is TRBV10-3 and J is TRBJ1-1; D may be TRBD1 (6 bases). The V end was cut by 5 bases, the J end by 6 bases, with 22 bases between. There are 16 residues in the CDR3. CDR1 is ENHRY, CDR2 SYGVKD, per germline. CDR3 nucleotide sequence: TGTGCCATCAGTAATAGAGGGGACATTAGGAGAGCTGAAGCTTTCTTT. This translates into CAISNRGDIRRAEAFF.

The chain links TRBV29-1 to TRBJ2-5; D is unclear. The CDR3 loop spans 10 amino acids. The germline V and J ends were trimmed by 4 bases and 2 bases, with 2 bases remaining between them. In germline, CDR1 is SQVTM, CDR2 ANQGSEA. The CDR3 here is CSVVQETQYF. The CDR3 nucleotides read TGCAGCGTTGTTCAAGAGACCCAGTACTTC. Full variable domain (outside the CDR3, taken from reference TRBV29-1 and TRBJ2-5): SAVISQKPSRDICQRGTSLTIQCQVDSQVTMMFWYRQQPGQSLTLIATANQGSEATYESGFVIDKFPISRPNLTFSTLTVSNMSPEDSSIYLCSVVQETQYFGPGTRLLVL.

The CDR3 protein is CASSPPTYNEQFF. As DNA, the CDR3 is TGCGCCAGCAGCCCGCCTACCTACAATGAGCAGTTCTTC. The chain has TRBV4-1 and TRBJ2-1, with unresolved D. With 4 bases removed from V and 2 bases from J, the gap between germline ends came to 6 bases. The germline gives CDR1 MGHRA, CDR2 YSYEKL. The CDR3 has 13 amino acids.

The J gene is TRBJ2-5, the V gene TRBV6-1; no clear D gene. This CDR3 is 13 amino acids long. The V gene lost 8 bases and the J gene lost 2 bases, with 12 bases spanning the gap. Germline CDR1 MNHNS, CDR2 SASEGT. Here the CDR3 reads CASSFRRQETQYF. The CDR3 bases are TGTGCCAGCTCGTTCCGCCGTCAAGAGACCCAGTACTTC.

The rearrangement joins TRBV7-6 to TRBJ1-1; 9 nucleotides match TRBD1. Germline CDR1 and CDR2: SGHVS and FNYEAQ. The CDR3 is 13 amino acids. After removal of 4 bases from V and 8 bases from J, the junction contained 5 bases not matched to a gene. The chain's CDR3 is CASSSWDRAEAFF. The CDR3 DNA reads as TGTGCCAGCAGCTCCTGGGACAGGGCGGAAGCTTTCTTT. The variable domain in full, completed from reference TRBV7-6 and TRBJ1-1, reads GAGVSQSPRYKVTKRGQDVALRCDPISGHVSLYWYRQALGQGPEFLTYFNYEAQQDKSGLPNDRFSAERPEGSISTLTIQRTEQRDSAMYRCASSSWDRAEAFFGQGTRLTVV.

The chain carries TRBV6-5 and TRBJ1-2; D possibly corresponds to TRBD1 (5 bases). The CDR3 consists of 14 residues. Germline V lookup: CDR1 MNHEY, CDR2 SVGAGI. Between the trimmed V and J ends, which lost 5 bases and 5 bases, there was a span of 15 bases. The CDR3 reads CASSAVGGGYGYTF. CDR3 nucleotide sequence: TGTGCCAGCAGTGCGGTCGGGGGTGGGTATGGCTACACCTTC.

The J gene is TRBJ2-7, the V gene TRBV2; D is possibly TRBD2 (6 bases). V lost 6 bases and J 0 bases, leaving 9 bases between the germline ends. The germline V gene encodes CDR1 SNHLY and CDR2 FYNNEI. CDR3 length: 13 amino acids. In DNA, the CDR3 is TGTGCCAGCAGGGGGACTGACTCCTACGAGCAGTACTTC. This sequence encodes CASRGTDSYEQYF.

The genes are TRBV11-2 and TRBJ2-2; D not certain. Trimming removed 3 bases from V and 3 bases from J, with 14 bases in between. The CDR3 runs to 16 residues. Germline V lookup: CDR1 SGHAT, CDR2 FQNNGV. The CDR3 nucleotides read TGTGCCAGCAGCTTCCCCCCCACGGGCGACACCGGGGAGCTGTTTTTT. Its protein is CASSFPPTGDTGELFF.

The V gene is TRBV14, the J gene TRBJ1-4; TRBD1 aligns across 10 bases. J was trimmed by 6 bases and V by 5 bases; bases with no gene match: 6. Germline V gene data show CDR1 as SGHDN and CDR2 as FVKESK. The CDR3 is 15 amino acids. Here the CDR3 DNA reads TGTGCCAGCAGCTTACGACAGGGGGCGGATGAAAAACTGTTTTTT. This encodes CASSLRQGADEKLFF.

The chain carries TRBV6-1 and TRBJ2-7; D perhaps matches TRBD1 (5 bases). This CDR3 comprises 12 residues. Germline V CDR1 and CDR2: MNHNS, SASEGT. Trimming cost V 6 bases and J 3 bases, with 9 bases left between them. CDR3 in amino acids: CASSQDSYEQYF. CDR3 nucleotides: TGTGCCAGCAGCCAAGACAGCTACGAGCAGTACTTC.

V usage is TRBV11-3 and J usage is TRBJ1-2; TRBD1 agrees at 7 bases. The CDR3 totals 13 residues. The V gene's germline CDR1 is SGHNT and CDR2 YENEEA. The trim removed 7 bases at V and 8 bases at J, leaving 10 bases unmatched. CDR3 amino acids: CASTRRGLRGYTF. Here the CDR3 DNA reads TGTGCCAGCACCAGAAGGGGGCTCCGGGGCTACACCTTC. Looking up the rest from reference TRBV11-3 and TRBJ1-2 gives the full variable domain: EAGVVQSPRYKIIEKKQPVAFWCNPISGHNTLYWYLQNLGQGPELLIRYENEEAVDDSQLPKDRFSAERLKGVDSTLKIQPAELGDSAVYLCASTRRGLRGYTFGSGTRLTVV.

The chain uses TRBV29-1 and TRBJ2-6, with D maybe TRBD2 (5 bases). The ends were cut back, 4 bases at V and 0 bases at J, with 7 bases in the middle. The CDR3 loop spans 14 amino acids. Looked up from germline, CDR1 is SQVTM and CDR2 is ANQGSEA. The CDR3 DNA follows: TGCAGCGTTGCCGGGATCTCTGGGGCCAACGTCCTGACTTTC. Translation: CSVAGISGANVLTF.

The CDR3 spells CASRSGTGANQPQHF. The CDR3 DNA reads TGTGCCAGCAGGTCCGGGACAGGGGCCAATCAGCCCCAGCATTTT. The chain links TRBV6-1 to TRBJ1-5, with 10 positions matching TRBD1. The CDR3 loop spans 15 amino acids. V lost 6 bases, J lost 3 bases, and 5 bases stayed unmatched. CDR1 is MNHNS, CDR2 SASEGT, per germline.

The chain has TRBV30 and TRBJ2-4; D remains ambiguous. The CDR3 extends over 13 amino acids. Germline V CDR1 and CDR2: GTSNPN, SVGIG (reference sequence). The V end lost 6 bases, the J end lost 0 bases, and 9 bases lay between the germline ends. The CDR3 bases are TGTGCCTGCCTCATAGAAGCCAAAAACATTCAGTACTTC. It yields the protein CACLIEAKNIQYF.

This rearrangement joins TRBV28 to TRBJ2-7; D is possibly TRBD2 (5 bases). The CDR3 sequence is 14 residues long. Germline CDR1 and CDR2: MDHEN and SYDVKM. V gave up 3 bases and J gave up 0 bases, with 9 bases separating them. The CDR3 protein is CASSLVGSSYEQYF. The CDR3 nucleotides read TGTGCCAGCAGTTTGGTGGGGAGCTCCTACGAGCAGTACTTC.

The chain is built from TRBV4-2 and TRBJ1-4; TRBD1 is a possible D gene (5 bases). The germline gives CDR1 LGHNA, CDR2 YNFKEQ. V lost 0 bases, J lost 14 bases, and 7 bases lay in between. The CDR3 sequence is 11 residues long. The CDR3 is CASSQDGGLFF. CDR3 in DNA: TGTGCCAGCAGCCAAGACGGGGGGCTGTTTTTT.

CDR3 DNA: TGTGCCAGCAGTGAAGGGACTAGCGGCAATGAGCAGTTCTTC. Amino acids: CASSEGTSGNEQFF. The rearrangement joins TRBV6-1 to TRBJ2-1; 10 positions match TRBD2. Losses at the gene ends were 1 base for V and 6 bases for J; bases not matched to a gene: 0. CDR1 and CDR2 from the germline V gene are MNHNS and SASEGT. The length of the CDR3 is 14 residues.